The 7 T cell receptor beta chains below all came from one sample that was sequenced in a study of beta chain features in type 1 diabetes. All of the isolated RNA was reverse transcribed, so expressed TCRB transcripts were sequenced. Measured with immunoSEQ multiplex PCR; TCRdb has only the in-frame clones, and not every one. The data contain under 400,000 clones, 14% of them seen just once; the ten biggest clones take up approximately 6.7%. Sequencing was performed on central memory CD4+ T cells from blood. The source of these receptors is a man under 40 in good health.

This chain joins TRBV6-6 and TRBJ2-7; D gene uncertain. V lost 2 bases, J lost 5 bases, and 13 bases lay in between. CDR1 MNHNY and CDR2 SVGAGI come from the germline V gene (reference sequence). The CDR3 covers 14 residues. The CDR3 DNA follows: TGTGCCAGCAGTTACCAGTTCCGGACGGACGAGCAGTACTTC. It codes for CASSYQFRTDEQYF.

The chain carries TRBV27 and TRBJ2-1, with 11 bases lining up with TRBD2. The ends lost 5 bases at V and 6 bases at J; junction bases unmatched: 3. CDR1 MNHEY and CDR2 SMNVEV come from the germline V gene (reference sequence). CDR3 length equals 14 residues. CDR3 protein: CASSVTSGINEQFF. The CDR3 DNA reads as TGTGCCAGCAGTGTGACTAGCGGGATCAATGAGCAGTTCTTC.

This clone was detected only a few times. CDR3 sequence reads: CASSLWGTSGTVGETQYF. CDR3 DNA sequence: TGCGCCAGCAGCTTGTGGGGGACTAGCGGGACCGTCGGGGAGACCCAGTACTTC. V is TRBV5-1 and J is TRBJ2-5; 13 bases line up with TRBD2. The CDR3 is 18 residues long. Germline CDR1 is SGHRS and CDR2 is YFSETQ. J lost 5 bases, V lost 1 base, and 11 bases had no gene match.

In this sample, this clone turned up a few times. The genes are TRBV18 and TRBJ2-1; D remains unclear. From germline, CDR1 is KGHSH and CDR2 LQKENI. The CDR3 extends over 12 amino acids. The ends were cut back, 3 bases at V and 10 bases at J, with 10 bases in the middle. DNA of the CDR3: TGTGCCAGCTCACCCTCCAGGTCGGAGCAGTTCTTC. This codes for CASSPSRSEQFF.

This clone has just a few counts. J is TRBJ1-4 and V is TRBV7-2, with 7 bases matching TRBD1. In germline, CDR1 is SGHTA, CDR2 FQGNSA. V lost 5 bases, J lost 4 bases, and 4 bases stayed unmatched. The CDR3 spans 14 residues. CDR3 nucleotides: TGTGCCAGCAGCCGACAGGGTGGTAATGAAAAACTGTTTTTT. It is translated as CASSRQGGNEKLFF.

The chain has TRBV29-1 and TRBJ1-1, with D possibly TRBD1 on 6 matching bases. Germline values: CDR1 SQVTM, CDR2 ANQGSEA. Trimming stripped 8 bases from V and 1 base from J, with 17 bases between. CDR3 size: 14 residues. The CDR3 reads CSTSPTGPNTEAFF. The CDR3 bases are TGCAGCACTTCCCCTACAGGGCCGAACACTGAAGCTTTCTTT. The full variable domain, completed using reference TRBV29-1 and TRBJ1-1, is SAVISQKPSRDICQRGTSLTIQCQVDSQVTMMFWYRQQPGQSLTLIATANQGSEATYESGFVIDKFPISRPNLTFSTLTVSNMSPEDSSIYLCSTSPTGPNTEAFFGQGTRLTVV.

This clone was seen more than once but under ten times. V usage is TRBV4-1 and J usage is TRBJ1-3; 7 bases are shared with TRBD1. V shed 0 bases and J 1 base; nucleotides not matched to a gene: 9. Germline values: CDR1 MGHRA, CDR2 YSYEKL. The CDR3 is 18 residues long. This CDR3 reads CASSQDPRPGGSGNTIYF. CDR3 coding DNA: TGCGCCAGCAGCCAAGATCCAAGGCCAGGGGGATCTGGAAACACCATATATTTT.